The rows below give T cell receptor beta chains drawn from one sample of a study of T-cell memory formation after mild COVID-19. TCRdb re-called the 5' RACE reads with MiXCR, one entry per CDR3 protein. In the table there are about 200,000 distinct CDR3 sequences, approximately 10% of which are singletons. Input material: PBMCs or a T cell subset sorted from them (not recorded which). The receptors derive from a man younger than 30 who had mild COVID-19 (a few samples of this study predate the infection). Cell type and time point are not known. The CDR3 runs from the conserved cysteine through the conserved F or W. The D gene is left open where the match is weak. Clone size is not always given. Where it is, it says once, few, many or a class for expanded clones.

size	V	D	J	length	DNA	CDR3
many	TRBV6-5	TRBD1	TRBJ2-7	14	TGTGCCAGCAGTTCCCGACAGGGATCCTACGAGCAGTACTTC	CASSSRQGSYEQYF
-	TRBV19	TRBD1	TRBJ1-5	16	TGTGCCAGTAGGGGACAGGGGGCTGGAAGCAATCAGCCCCAGCATTTT	CASRGQGAGSNQPQHF
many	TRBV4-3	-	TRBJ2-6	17	TGCGCCAGCAGCCAAGATCTCGTGGGCTCTGGGGCCAACGTCCTGACTTTC	CASSQDLVGSGANVLTF
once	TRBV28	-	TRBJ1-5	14	TGTGCCAGCAGTTTGGGGTTAGCGCAGAGGCCCCAGCATTTT	CASSLGLAQRPQHF
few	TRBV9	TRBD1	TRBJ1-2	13	TGTGCCAGCAGCGCGACCGACAGGGGCGGCTACACCTTC	CASSATDRGGYTF
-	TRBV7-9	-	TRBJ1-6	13	TGTGCCAGCAGCTTAAGGGGGGTTTCACCCCTCCACTTT	CASSLRGVSPLHF
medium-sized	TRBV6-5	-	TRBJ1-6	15	TGTGCCAGCAGTCGCGGGGGGACGGGTGGATCACCCCTCCACTTT	CASSRGGTGGSPLHF
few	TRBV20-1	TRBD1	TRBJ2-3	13	TGCAGTGCCCGGGACAGGGCCACAGATACGCAGTATTTT	CSARDRATDTQYF
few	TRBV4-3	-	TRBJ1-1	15	TGCGCCAGCAGCCAAGGGGACCGGGGGAACACTGAAGCTTTCTTT	CASSQGDRGNTEAFF
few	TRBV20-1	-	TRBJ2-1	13	TGCAGTGCCGACCGGGGGTCCTACAATGAGCAGTTCTTC	CSADRGSYNEQFF
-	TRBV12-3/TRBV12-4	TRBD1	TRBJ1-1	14	TGTGCCAGCAGTTTAACACAGGGGGTTATTCCAGCTTTCTTT	CASSLTQGVIPAFF
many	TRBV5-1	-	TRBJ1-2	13	TGCGCCAGCAGCTTAGGTTCACCGTATGGCTACACCTTC	CASSLGSPYGYTF
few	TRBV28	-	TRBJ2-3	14	TGTGCCAGCCTCAGCGAAGGTCATGGAGATACGCAGTATTTT	CASLSEGHGDTQYF
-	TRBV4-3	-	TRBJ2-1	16	TGCGCCAGCAGCCTCGGAAGGTTTTCCCGGGGCGGTGAGCAGTTCTTC	CASSLGRFSRGGEQFF
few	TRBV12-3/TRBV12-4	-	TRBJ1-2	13	TGTGCCAGCAGTTTTTTAGGGAGGTATGGCTACACCTTC	CASSFLGRYGYTF
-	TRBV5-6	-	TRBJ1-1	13	TGTGCCAGCAGAATTCGAGTGAACACTGAAGCTTTCTTT	CASRIRVNTEAFF
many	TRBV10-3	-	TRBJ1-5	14	TGTGCCATCAGTGAGTCTGGAATTTATCAGCCCCAGCATTTT	CAISESGIYQPQHF
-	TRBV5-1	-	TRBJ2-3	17	TGCGCCAGCAGCTTCCTCAACCGGGACTTTAGCACAGATACGCAGTATTTT	CASSFLNRDFSTDTQYF
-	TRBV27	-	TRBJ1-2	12	TGTGCCAGCAGTTTCCCCGACGGGGGCTACACCTTC	CASSFPDGGYTF
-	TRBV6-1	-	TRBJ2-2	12	TGTGCCAGCAGTGAATTGGGCGGGGAGCTGTTTTTT	CASSELGGELFF
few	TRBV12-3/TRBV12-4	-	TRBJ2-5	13	TGTGCCAGCGAAAGTGGGTCTGGGGAGACCCAGTACTTC	CASESGSGETQYF
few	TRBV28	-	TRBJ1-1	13	TGTGCCAGCAGTTTGAACCTGAACACTGAAGCTTTCTTT	CASSLNLNTEAFF
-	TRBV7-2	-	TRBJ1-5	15	TGTGCCAGCAGCTTAGTATCAAGGACCGATCAGCCCCAGCATTTT	CASSLVSRTDQPQHF
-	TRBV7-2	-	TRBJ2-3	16	TGTGCCAGCAGCTTAGGGCCCCCGAAGCGGAGGGATACGCAGTATTTT	CASSLGPPKRRDTQYF
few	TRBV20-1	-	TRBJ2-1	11	TGCAGTGCTAGATCATTAGGTGAGCAGTTCTTC	CSARSLGEQFF
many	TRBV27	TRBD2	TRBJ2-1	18	TGTGCCAGCAGTTCCACGACGGGAGGACCCCAAACAATGAGGTGGAGGTTCTTC	CASSSTTGGPQTMRWRFF
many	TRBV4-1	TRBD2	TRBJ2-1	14	TGCGCCAGCAGCCAAGTCCCTAGCGGTAGTGAGCAGTTCTTC	CASSQVPSGSEQFF